One sample yielded the 27 T cell receptor beta chains listed below, sequenced in a study of neoadjuvant nivolumab and ipilimumab in lung cancer. Profiling relied on immunoSEQ multiplex PCR, and the TCRdb table lists in-frame clones only, not all of them. Counted here are around 20,000 clones, roughly 80% occurring once; the ten biggest clones make up 9%. The sample here was tumor tissue, taken after neoadjuvant nivolumab, alone or with ipilimumab, at or shortly before surgery. These receptors were obtained from an adult with non-small cell lung cancer.

This clone has a handful of counts. The V call is TRBV11-2, the J call TRBJ2-6; D tentatively fits TRBD1 or TRBD2 (5 bases each). This CDR3 spans 15 amino acids. The germline CDR1 and CDR2 sequences are SGHAT and FQNNGV. V was clipped by 3 bases and J by 4 bases, with 10 bases between them. The CDR3 nucleotides read TGTGCCAGCAGCTTTCAAGGGACCGGGGCCAACGTCCTGACTTTC. Encoded protein: CASSFQGTGANVLTF.

For this clone: The junction departs from the called germline gene at one end, perhaps through a read error. V gene TRBV6-1 combines with J gene TRBJ1-2; D is ambiguous. CDR3 size: 12 residues. The V gene's germline CDR1 is MNHNS and CDR2 SASEGT. The CDR3 region is CASSERFGRPSF. CDR3 sequence (DNA): TGTGCCAGCAGTGAAAGGTTTGGCAGACCTTCCTTC.

This chain joins TRBV15 and TRBJ2-3; 10 bases are a match to TRBD1. Germline lookup yields CDR1 LNHNV and CDR2 YYDKDF (reference sequence). With 1 base clipped from V and 1 base from J, the junction kept 2 bases outside the gene matches. This CDR3 comprises 16 residues. The CDR3 protein is CATSRGGTGGTDTQYF. Here the CDR3 DNA reads TGTGCCACCAGCAGAGGTGGGACAGGGGGCACAGATACGCAGTATTTT. The variable domain in full, with the rest retrieved from reference TRBV15 and TRBJ2-3, is DAMVIQNPRYQVTQFGKPVTLSCSQTLNHNVMYWYQQKSSQAPKLLFHYYDKDFNNEADTPDNFQSRRPNTSFCFLDIRSPGLGDTAMYLCATSRGGTGGTDTQYFGPGTRLTVL.

V is TRBV6-5 and J is TRBJ1-2; tentative D call: TRBD1 (5 bases). In germline, CDR1 is MNHEY, CDR2 SVGAGI. The CDR3 sequence is 13 residues long. V lost 2 bases and J 3 bases, leaving 7 bases between the germline ends. CDR3 bases: TGTGCCAGCAGTTACAGGGGATACTATGGCTACACCTTC. It is translated as CASSYRGYYGYTF.

This sequence joins TRBV7-3 and TRBJ1-1; 8 bases agree with TRBD1. V gave up 5 bases and J gave up 1 base; unmatched junction bases: 3. The CDR3 extends over 14 amino acids. CDR1 is SGHTA, CDR2 FQGTGA, per germline. The CDR3 DNA follows: TGTGCCAGCAGCGCGACAGGGGCGAACACTGAAGCTTTCTTT. Its translation: CASSATGANTEAFF.

The J gene is TRBJ1-2, the V gene TRBV27, with D hard to call. The ends were cut back, 3 bases at V and 1 base at J, with 9 bases in the middle. This CDR3 has 14 residues. Germline CDR1 reads MNHEY; CDR2 reads SMNVEV (reference sequence). CDR3: CASSFWGINYGYTF. CDR3 DNA: TGTGCCAGCAGTTTCTGGGGAATTAACTATGGCTACACCTTC.

V is TRBV6-1 and J is TRBJ2-7; TRBD1 might be the D (8 bases). Trimming shortened V by 10 bases and J by 9 bases, and 22 bases separated the two germline ends. There are 13 residues in the CDR3. Germline assignment: CDR1 MNHNS and CDR2 SASEGT. The CDR3 region is CATQHRGGLGQYF. Written as DNA, the CDR3 is TGTGCCACACAACACAGGGGGGGATTGGGGCAGTACTTC.

The chain is built from TRBV7-3 and TRBJ2-7; D not certain. In germline, CDR1 is SGHTA, CDR2 FQGTGA. Trimming removed 2 bases at V and 3 bases at J, with 8 bases between. The CDR3 is made up of 13 amino acids. The CDR3 loop reads CASSLGPIYEQYF. CDR3 nucleotide sequence: TGTGCCAGCAGCTTAGGCCCGATCTACGAGCAGTACTTC.

This clone has just a few counts. The rearrangement links TRBV11-2 to TRBJ2-3, with D possibly called TRBD1 or TRBD2 (7 bases each). This CDR3 comprises 15 residues. The V end was cut by 5 bases, the J end by 3 bases, with 15 bases between. The germline gives CDR1 SGHAT, CDR2 FQNNGV. Here the CDR3 reads CASSPTGRGTDTQYF. The DNA for the CDR3 is TGTGCCAGCAGCCCGACAGGGAGGGGTACAGATACGCAGTATTTT.

This clone was observed a handful of times. V and J are TRBV29-1 and TRBJ1-5; D perhaps matches TRBD1 (5 bases). CDR1 and CDR2 (germline): SQVTM, ANQGSEA. The CDR3 has 12 residues. The V gene lost 5 bases and the J gene lost 4 bases, with 9 bases spanning the gap. CDR3 in amino acids: CSVREGNQPQHF. DNA of the CDR3: TGCAGCGTTAGGGAGGGGAATCAGCCCCAGCATTTT.

The V gene is TRBV5-4, the J gene TRBJ2-7, with 8 bases identical to TRBD2. This CDR3 spans 15 amino acids. The V gene end was trimmed by 7 bases and the J gene end by 0 bases; junction bases not matched to a gene: 9. Germline assignment: CDR1 SGHNT and CDR2 YYREEE (reference sequence). The CDR3 reads CASLGREGFSYEQYF. In DNA form, the CDR3 reads TGTGCCAGCCTAGGACGGGAGGGCTTCTCCTACGAGCAGTACTTC.

The chain recombines TRBV6-5 with TRBJ2-1, with unresolved D. CDR3 length equals 14 residues. Germline values: CDR1 MNHEY, CDR2 SVGAGI. V lost 2 bases and J 7 bases, leaving 12 bases between the germline ends. CDR3: CASSYEPGPNEQFF. CDR3 nucleotide sequence: TGTGCCAGCAGTTACGAGCCGGGTCCTAATGAGCAGTTCTTC.

This clone came up once. V usage is TRBV5-4 and J usage is TRBJ1-2; D ambiguous. Germline lookup yields CDR1 SGHNT and CDR2 YYREEE (reference sequence). Trimming stripped 2 bases from V and 7 bases from J, with 15 bases between. The length of the CDR3 is 14 residues. CDR3 in amino acids: CASSLVGRDPGYTF. Here the CDR3 DNA reads TGTGCCAGCAGCTTAGTGGGTAGGGATCCTGGCTACACCTTC.

V usage is TRBV7-9 and J usage is TRBJ2-5; tentative D call: TRBD1 (6 bases). Germline V gene data show CDR1 as SEHNR and CDR2 as FQNEAQ (reference sequence). The ends were cut back, 7 bases at V and 1 base at J, with 13 bases in the middle. The length of the CDR3 is 14 residues. In DNA form, the CDR3 reads TGTGCCAGCACCAGGGGTAGCTCCCAAGAGACCCAGTACTTC. This codes for CASTRGSSQETQYF.

The chain has TRBV7-6 and TRBJ2-7; a possible D gene is TRBD2 (6 bases). V was cut by 3 bases and J by 6 bases, with 12 bases left in between. The germline V gene has CDR1 SGHVS and CDR2 FNYEAQ. This CDR3 is 13 amino acids long. CDR3 in amino acids: CASSFLDGGEQYF. CDR3 bases: TGTGCCAGCAGCTTCCTCGACGGGGGCGAGCAGTACTTC. The full variable domain, with the rest looked up from reference TRBV7-6 and TRBJ2-7, is GAGVSQSPRYKVTKRGQDVALRCDPISGHVSLYWYRQALGQGPEFLTYFNYEAQQDKSGLPNDRFSAERPEGSISTLTIQRTEQRDSAMYRCASSFLDGGEQYFGPGTRLTVT.

The chain uses TRBV6-1 and TRBJ2-7; D not resolved. V gave up 0 bases and J gave up 2 bases, with 14 bases separating them. Germline V CDR1 and CDR2: MNHNS, SASEGT. This CDR3 comprises 16 residues. CDR3 in amino acids: CASSEAGNRLTYEQYF. In DNA form, the CDR3 reads TGTGCCAGCAGTGAAGCGGGGAACAGACTGACCTACGAGCAGTACTTC.

This clone has a single count. The chain employs TRBV18 and TRBJ2-7; 9 bases agree with TRBD1. The J segment lost 3 bases and the V segment lost 5 bases, leaving 11 bases of the junction unmatched. The CDR3 extends over 16 amino acids. The germline gives CDR1 KGHSH, CDR2 LQKENI. CDR3 in amino acids: CASSGRPGQGGYEQYF. CDR3 DNA sequence: TGTGCCAGCTCAGGCCGACCGGGACAGGGAGGCTACGAGCAGTACTTC.

This clone was detected a few times. The chain uses TRBV19 and TRBJ2-5; TRBD1 aligns across 7 bases. This CDR3 contains 13 residues. The germline V gene encodes CDR1 LNHDA and CDR2 SQIVND (reference sequence). V trimming: 8 bases; J trimming: 5 bases; junction bases outside the gene matches: 8. CDR3 coding DNA: TGTGCCAGTGGACCGACAGGGCTGGAGACCCAGTACTTC. Residues: CASGPTGLETQYF.

The chain's CDR3 is CASSLASYEQYF. The CDR3 coding sequence is TGTGCCAGCAGCTTGGCCTCCTACGAGCAGTACTTC. The genes are TRBV5-6 and TRBJ2-7, with D uncertain. V lost 0 bases and J 0 bases, leaving 1 base between the germline ends. Germline CDR1 reads SGHDT; CDR2 reads YYEEEE. This CDR3 contains 12 residues.

The chain's CDR3 is CAISPPGIRGPTGELFF. The CDR3 DNA is TGTGCCATCTCCCCCCCTGGGATCCGGGGGCCGACCGGGGAGCTGTTTTTT. The rearrangement joins TRBV11-2 to TRBJ2-2, with D perhaps matching TRBD1 or TRBD2 (6 bases each). Per the germline V gene, CDR1 is SGHAT and CDR2 is FQNNGV. The CDR3 is made up of 17 amino acids. V gave up 10 bases and J gave up 5 bases, with 26 bases separating them.

The chain links TRBV7-2 to TRBJ2-7; the D gene is possibly TRBD1 (5 bases). The V end was cut by 2 bases, the J end by 5 bases, with 13 bases between. CDR3 length: 14 amino acids. Germline assignment: CDR1 SGHTA and CDR2 FQGNSA. The CDR3 nucleotides read TGTGCCAGCAGCTTAATCTGGGGCAGGCACGAGCAGTACTTC. It codes for CASSLIWGRHEQYF. Based on the CDR3 plus reference TRBV7-2 and TRBJ2-7, the full variable domain is GAGVSQSPSNKVTEKGKDVELRCDPISGHTALYWYRQSLGQGLEFLIYFQGNSAPDKSGLPSDRFSAERTGGSVSTLTIQRTQQEDSAVYLCASSLIWGRHEQYFGPGTRLTVT.

V and J are TRBV4-1 and TRBJ2-5; D gene ambiguous. The CDR3 sequence is 14 residues long. In germline, CDR1 is MGHRA, CDR2 YSYEKL. V was trimmed by 3 bases and J by 2 bases, leaving 10 bases between them. For the CDR3, the DNA is TGCGCCAGCAGCCATCCCGACTTTCAAGAGACCCAGTACTTC. Translation: CASSHPDFQETQYF.

The chain carries TRBV14 and TRBJ1-2; TRBD1 might be the D (6 bases). Deletions cut 4 bases from V and 8 bases from J, with 11 bases between. This CDR3 contains 12 residues. Germline lookup yields CDR1 SGHDN and CDR2 FVKESK. The CDR3 bases are TGTGCCAGCAGCCCAGTCAGGGGCGGCTACACCTTC. Residues: CASSPVRGGYTF. Together with reference TRBV14 and TRBJ1-2, the CDR3 gives the full variable domain: EAGVTQFPSHSVIEKGQTVTLRCDPISGHDNLYWYRRVMGKEIKFLLHFVKESKQDESGMPNNRFLAERTGGTYSTLKVQPAELEDSGVYFCASSPVRGGYTFGSGTRLTVV.

V and J are TRBV5-4 and TRBJ2-7; 9 nucleotides line up with TRBD1. CDR1 is SGHNT and CDR2 is YYREEE in the germline V gene (reference sequence). The CDR3 length is 18 residues. The J segment lost 7 bases and the V segment lost 1 base, leaving 18 bases of the junction unmatched. CDR3 sequence: CASSLNRGPRMGAGEQYF. CDR3 coding DNA: TGTGCCAGCAGCTTGAACAGGGGGCCCAGGATGGGGGCGGGGGAGCAGTACTTC. Full variable domain (missing parts from reference TRBV5-4 and TRBJ2-7): ETGVTQSPTHLIKTRGQQVTLRCSSQSGHNTVSWYQQALGQGPQFIFQYYREEENGRGNFPPRFSGLQFPNYSSELNVNALELDDSALYLCASSLNRGPRMGAGEQYFGPGTRLTVT.

The chain carries TRBV5-4 and TRBJ1-3, with D maybe TRBD1 (6 bases). Germline CDR1 and CDR2: SGHNT and YYREEE (reference sequence). This CDR3 has 18 residues. The V end was cut by 0 bases, the J end by 4 bases, with 20 bases between. DNA for the CDR3: TGTGCCAGCAGCTTGGCCAAGACAGGAAATCCGTCAGGAAACACCATATATTTT. This gives the protein CASSLAKTGNPSGNTIYF. The full variable domain, with the rest looked up from reference TRBV5-4 and TRBJ1-3, is ETGVTQSPTHLIKTRGQQVTLRCSSQSGHNTVSWYQQALGQGPQFIFQYYREEENGRGNFPPRFSGLQFPNYSSELNVNALELDDSALYLCASSLAKTGNPSGNTIYFGEGSWLTVV.

The rearrangement joins TRBV29-1 to TRBJ1-3; 8 positions match TRBD1. This CDR3 spans 17 amino acids. The J segment lost 0 bases and the V segment lost 4 bases, leaving 11 bases of the junction unmatched. CDR1 and CDR2 (germline): SQVTM, ANQGSEA. This CDR3 is CSVGVGTGSFSGNTIYF. CDR3 DNA: TGCAGCGTTGGTGTAGGGACAGGAAGCTTCTCTGGAAACACCATATATTTT.

The chain uses TRBV30 and TRBJ1-5; D perhaps matches TRBD1 (6 bases). Germline V lookup: CDR1 GTSNPN, CDR2 SVGIG (reference sequence). The CDR3 has 16 residues. V dropped 2 bases and J dropped 2 bases, with 16 bases sitting between them. CDR3 amino acids: CAWSRGWGQGNQPQHF. The CDR3 DNA sequence: TGTGCCTGGAGTCGGGGTTGGGGGCAGGGCAATCAGCCCCAGCATTTT.